This T cell receptor (beta chain) was obtained from a study of blood T cell repertoires in COVID-19. Study summary: Both acute and convalescent COVID-19 samples were obtained from the United States, Italy and Spain. From T cells, B-cell-depleted T cells, or PBMCs came the material, which was cDNA or gDNA.

Some clones are missing from TCRdb's copy, which holds only in-frame ones; the method was immunoSEQ multiplex PCR. The table lists tens of thousands of clones, around 85% of them singletons. Germline lookup yields CDR1 SGHTA and CDR2 FQGTGA. Trimming at V came to 6 bases and at J to 9 bases, leaving 8 bases not matched to a gene. The CDR3 covers 16 residues. The chain couples TRBV7-3 to TRBJ2-1, with TRBD2 matching 16 bases. The clonotype originates from a man in his fifties or sixties with acute or convalescent COVID-19. Sequencing used peripheral blood. CDR3 sequence: CASSLGLAGGQGEQFF. DNA for the CDR3: TGTGCCAGCAGTCTGGGACTAGCGGGAGGGCAAGGTGAGCAGTTCTTC.